The 14 T cell receptor beta chains given below trace back to one sample, sequenced in a study of persistence of HIV-infected CD4 T cells. The libraries were made with immunoSEQ version 4 in survey mode. Sequencing was performed with immunoSEQ multiplex PCR; in TCRdb, only in-frame clones are kept and a portion is missing. Of tens of thousands of clones in the sample, 80% to 90% were seen once. Nonspecific anti-CD3/anti-CD28 bead stimulation represents the broad CD4+ T cell repertoire. Responding CD4+ T cells were sorted by upregulation of both CD40 ligand and CD69. What these receptors recognize is not known. Sample: CD4+ T cells sorted from PBMCs after approximately 19-hour stimulation, taken from a patient who received antiretroviral therapy. The receptors originated from an adult woman with HIV who was CMV-seropositive.

The J gene is TRBJ1-2, the V gene TRBV18; D perhaps matches TRBD1 (5 bases). Germline CDR1 KGHSH, CDR2 LQKENI. V was shortened by 6 bases and J by 3 bases, with 20 bases between the two germline ends. The CDR3 runs 16 residues. The CDR3 sequence is CASSTVQTAFDYGYTF. CDR3 nucleotide sequence: TGTGCCAGCTCGACAGTACAAACGGCTTTCGACTATGGCTACACCTTC.

Details on this clone: At one of its ends the junction is not consistent with the germline gene, which may arise from a read error. This chain connects TRBV6-2 or TRBV6-3 to TRBJ1-3; D uncertain. Germline CDR1 MNHEY, CDR2 SVGEGT. The CDR3 is made up of 17 amino acids. CDR3 nucleotides: TGTGCCAGCAGTTTCCGGGCCCTTCGCCAACTGGGAAGCACCATATATTTT. Protein sequence: CASSFRALRQLGSTIYF.

Turning to this clone: Other DNA sequences of this sample code for an identical CDR3. This rearrangement joins TRBV28 to TRBJ1-5; TRBD1 matches 11 bases. Unmatched junction bases numbered 9, after V lost 9 bases and J lost 2 bases. CDR1 and CDR2 (germline): MDHEN, SYDVKM. There are 16 residues in the CDR3. CDR3: CASRHPGQGGNQPQHF. The DNA of the CDR3 is TGTGCCAGTAGACATCCGGGACAGGGGGGCAATCAGCCCCAGCATTTT.

V is TRBV18 and J is TRBJ1-2; D might be TRBD1 (6 bases). Trimming pared 5 bases from V and 2 bases from J, leaving 12 bases between. CDR3 length: 14 residues. Germline-derived CDR1 and CDR2 are KGHSH and LQKENI. The CDR3 loop is CASSASTGNYGYTF. The CDR3 nucleotides are TGTGCCAGCTCAGCATCGACAGGCAACTATGGCTACACCTTC.

CDR3 region: CASSLVQPGEQFF. CDR3 DNA sequence: TGCGCCAGCAGCTTGGTTCAGCCGGGTGAGCAGTTCTTC. V and J are TRBV5-1 and TRBJ2-1; D unresolved. Trimming shortened V by 0 bases and J by 9 bases, and 10 bases separated the two germline ends. This CDR3 is 13 amino acids long. Germline V lookup: CDR1 SGHRS, CDR2 YFSETQ.

The V and J genes are TRBV19 and TRBJ1-5; D gene ambiguous. The CDR3 totals 17 residues. Trimming took 0 bases from V and 0 from J, leaving 12 bases between them. Per the germline V gene, CDR1 is LNHDA and CDR2 is SQIVND (reference sequence). CDR3 bases: TGTGCCAGTAGTATAGATAGTGGCTCTAATAGCAATCAGCCCCAGCATTTT. Translated, it gives CASSIDSGSNSNQPQHF.

This chain joins TRBV18 and TRBJ2-6; no clear D gene. CDR1 is KGHSH and CDR2 is LQKENI in the germline V gene. Trimming pared 3 bases from V and 2 bases from J, leaving 8 bases between. This CDR3 is 15 amino acids long. The CDR3 sequence: CASSPQAPGANVLTF. CDR3 in DNA: TGTGCCAGCTCACCGCAAGCCCCTGGGGCCAACGTCCTGACTTTC. The full variable domain, with the rest looked up from reference TRBV18 and TRBJ2-6, is NAGVMQNPRHLVRRRGQEARLRCSPMKGHSHVYWYRQLPEEGLKFMVYLQKENIIDESGMPKERFSAEFPKEGPSILRIQQVVRGDSAAYFCASSPQAPGANVLTFGAGSRLTVL.

The chain links TRBV18 to TRBJ1-1; D is perhaps TRBD1 (6 bases). Germline loops: CDR1 KGHSH, CDR2 LQKENI. V lost 3 bases, J lost 8 bases, and 10 bases lay in between. This CDR3 has 12 amino acids. The CDR3 DNA is TGTGCCAGCTCACCGGACGACAGGGAAGCTTTCTTT. As protein: CASSPDDREAFF.

Here the CDR3 DNA reads TGCAGTGCCGGCAGAGTCTACGAGCAGTACTTC. It yields the protein CSAGRVYEQYF. This chain uses TRBV20-1 with TRBJ2-7; D uncertain. The germline V gene encodes CDR1 DFQATT and CDR2 SNEGSKA (reference sequence). V was shortened by 6 bases and J by 3 bases, with 9 bases between the two germline ends. The CDR3 runs to 11 residues.

The CDR3 coding sequence is TGCAGCGTTGAAGCGGTGAGCAAATGGGACAGTAGAAACACTGAAGCTTTCTTT. This encodes CSVEAVSKWDSRNTEAFF. The V gene is TRBV29-1, the J gene TRBJ1-1, with 7 bases identical to TRBD1. Germline CDR1 is SQVTM and CDR2 is ANQGSEA. The ends lost 1 base at V and 2 bases at J; junction bases unmatched: 16. The CDR3 spans 18 residues.

The rearrangement links TRBV12-3 or TRBV12-4 to TRBJ1-6; D gene ambiguous. The CDR3 contains 13 residues. V was shortened by 3 bases and J by 8 bases, with 8 bases between the two germline ends. The CDR3 DNA reads TGTGCCAGCAGTTTGAGCAGTTATTCACCCCTCCACTTT. Amino acid sequence: CASSLSSYSPLHF.

The chain links TRBV10-3 to TRBJ2-1; no firm D call. Between the trimmed V and J ends, which lost 0 bases and 4 bases, there was a span of 10 bases. CDR3 length: 15 amino acids. CDR1 and CDR2 (germline): ENHRY, SYGVKD. The CDR3 here is CAISESLVGYNEQFF. Written as DNA, the CDR3 is TGTGCCATCAGTGAGTCGCTAGTGGGATACAATGAGCAGTTCTTC.

V usage is TRBV4-1 and J usage is TRBJ2-3; perhaps TRBD2 as D (7 bases). Trimming left V 3 bases short and J 4 bases short, with 17 bases between. The CDR3 runs to 16 residues. Germline V gene sequence: CDR1 MGHRA, CDR2 YSYEKL. CDR3: CASSHNGGRIPDTQYF. CDR3 in DNA: TGCGCCAGCAGCCATAACGGGGGGCGCATTCCAGATACGCAGTATTTT.

This sequence joins TRBV28 and TRBJ1-5; D unclear. Germline V gene sequence: CDR1 MDHEN, CDR2 SYDVKM. V shed 6 bases and J shed 0 bases, with 9 bases lying between them. The CDR3 contains 14 residues. CDR3 sequence reads: CASRERISNQPQHF. The CDR3 DNA reads as TGTGCCAGCAGAGAAAGGATTAGCAATCAGCCCCAGCATTTT.